The 14 T cell receptor beta chains below were found in one sample sequenced in a study of T cell changes during pregnancy in multiple sclerosis. Method: immunoSEQ multiplex PCR; TCRdb's copy keeps in-frame clones and lacks some. The sample has 85,000 to 120,000 clones, roughly 90% seen once. The material was peripheral blood, obtained after pregnancy. The source of these receptors is a female donor with multiple sclerosis, enrolled in a pregnancy study.

In its sample, this clone was seen once. The V call is TRBV2, the J call TRBJ2-5; 7 positions match TRBD2. Germline CDR1 and CDR2: SNHLY and FYNNEI. V shed 9 bases, J shed 4 bases, and the junction held 2 bases outside the gene matches. The CDR3 spans 11 residues. CDR3: CASSGLETQYF. The CDR3 DNA reads as TGTGCCAGTAGCGGGTTAGAGACCCAGTACTTC.

V is TRBV15 and J is TRBJ2-2; D may be TRBD2 (6 bases). This CDR3 has 14 amino acids. Germline assignment: CDR1 LNHNV and CDR2 YYDKDF (reference sequence). The germline V and J ends were trimmed by 7 bases and 3 bases, with 12 bases remaining between them. The CDR3 loop reads CATKEGGYTGELFF. The CDR3, as DNA: TGTGCCACCAAGGAGGGTGGGTACACCGGGGAGCTGTTTTTT.

The chain employs TRBV16 and TRBJ1-2, with D maybe TRBD1 (5 bases). CDR3 length: 14 amino acids. Germline V lookup: CDR1 KGHSY, CDR2 FQNENV. V was trimmed by 1 base and J by 4 bases, leaving 10 bases between them. CDR3 region: CASSQWGLGYGYTF. DNA for the CDR3: TGTGCCAGCAGCCAATGGGGACTAGGCTATGGCTACACCTTC.

The chain employs TRBV9 and TRBJ1-2; 7 positions agree with TRBD1. The germline V gene has CDR1 SGDLS and CDR2 YYNGEE. V shed 3 bases and J 0 bases; nucleotides not matched to a gene: 5. There are 15 residues in the CDR3. The DNA of the CDR3 is TGTGCCAGCAGCGCGCGGGACAGAGCTAACTATGGCTACACCTTC. Its translation: CASSARDRANYGYTF.

This chain joins TRBV7-2 and TRBJ1-1; unclear D gene. The CDR3 loop spans 11 amino acids. V lost 1 base to trimming and J lost 7 bases, with 4 bases between them. Germline V gives CDR1 SGHTA, CDR2 FQGNSA. The CDR3, as DNA: TGTGCCAGCAGCTTAGGGCTTGAAGCTTTCTTT. It encodes CASSLGLEAFF.

The chain combines TRBV18 with TRBJ1-3, with 7 bases that match TRBD1. The CDR3 has 18 amino acids. Trimming at V came to 1 base and at J to 4 bases, leaving 13 bases not matched to a gene. Germline V gene data show CDR1 as KGHSH and CDR2 as LQKENI. The CDR3 DNA sequence: TGTGCCAGCTCACCACGACAGGGTAGTCTCTCGCTCGGAAACACCATATATTTT. This encodes CASSPRQGSLSLGNTIYF.

The chain combines TRBV27 with TRBJ2-2, with 7 bases identical to TRBD1. V gave up 6 bases and J gave up 3 bases; unmatched junction bases: 7. The CDR3 sequence is 15 residues long. Germline lookup yields CDR1 MNHEY and CDR2 SMNVEV (reference sequence). The CDR3 protein is CASRATGSDTGELFF. The CDR3 nucleotides are TGTGCCAGCAGAGCGACAGGGTCAGACACCGGGGAGCTGTTTTTT.

A single count supports this clone. V usage is TRBV29-1 and J usage is TRBJ1-1, with a weak D call TRBD1 (6 bases). V was pared by 3 bases and J by 4 bases, with 9 bases between. Germline lookup yields CDR1 SQVTM and CDR2 ANQGSEA. This CDR3 has 12 amino acids. CDR3 sequence reads: CSVDRGTTEAFF. The CDR3 region has the DNA TGCAGCGTTGACAGGGGTACCACTGAAGCTTTCTTT.

The V gene is TRBV7-9, the J gene TRBJ1-2; a possible D gene is TRBD1 (5 bases). The germline gives CDR1 SEHNR, CDR2 FQNEAQ (reference sequence). V was clipped by 2 bases and J by 8 bases, with 12 bases between them. The CDR3 sequence is 13 residues long. As DNA, the CDR3 is TGTGCCAGCAGCTTATCTCAGGGCAACGGCTACACCTTC. Translating gives CASSLSQGNGYTF.

The chain uses TRBV30 and TRBJ2-5; D is perhaps TRBD2 (5 bases). Per the germline V gene, CDR1 is GTSNPN and CDR2 is SVGIG (reference sequence). Trimming removed 5 bases at V and 1 base at J, with 17 bases between. CDR3 length equals 15 residues. The CDR3 DNA reads TGTGCCTGGGACCCTAGCCTGGCGCTCCAAGAGACCCAGTACTTC. Protein sequence: CAWDPSLALQETQYF. Looking up the rest from reference TRBV30 and TRBJ2-5 gives the full variable domain: SQTIHQWPATLVQPVGSPLSLECTVEGTSNPNLYWYRQAAGRGLQLLFYSVGIGQISSEVPQNLSASRPQDRQFILSSKKLLLSDSGFYLCAWDPSLALQETQYFGPGTRLLVL.

This clone was seen just once. The V gene is TRBV5-1, the J gene TRBJ1-2; 8 bases map to TRBD1. V gave up 5 bases and J gave up 7 bases; unmatched junction bases: 13. Germline CDR1 reads SGHRS; CDR2 reads YFSETQ. The CDR3 covers 15 residues. The CDR3 DNA follows: TGCGCCAGCAGTCGAGAGGACAGGGTCTCATCTGGCTACACCTTC. This sequence encodes CASSREDRVSSGYTF.

This sequence joins TRBV5-4 and TRBJ2-3, with D possibly matching TRBD1 (5 bases). The CDR3 covers 14 residues. V was shortened by 0 bases and J by 0 bases, with 5 bases between the two germline ends. Germline CDR1 and CDR2: SGHNT and YYREEE (reference sequence). The CDR3 nucleotides are TGTGCCAGCAGCTTGGGACAGAGCACAGATACGCAGTATTTT. Translated, it gives CASSLGQSTDTQYF.

The chain joins TRBV11-3 to TRBJ1-4; D call uncertain. This CDR3 has 13 amino acids. Deletions cut 5 bases from V and 5 bases from J, with 9 bases between. Germline V gene lookup returns CDR1 SGHNT and CDR2 YENEEA. The CDR3 DNA reads as TGTGCCAGCAGCCCTGGGCCGAATGAAAAACTGTTTTTT. Residues: CASSPGPNEKLFF.

This rearrangement joins TRBV10-1 to TRBJ2-7; 8 nucleotides align to TRBD1. V shed 0 bases, J shed 2 bases, and the junction held 18 bases outside the gene matches. CDR1 and CDR2 (germline): WNHNN, SYGVQD (reference sequence). The CDR3 is 20 residues long. As DNA, the CDR3 is TGCGCCAGCAGTGAGTCGACACAACCCATCCTGGGACAGGAACCCTACGAGCAGTACTTC. It yields the protein CASSESTQPILGQEPYEQYF.